Reported below is one TCR beta chain. The entry originates in a study of CD4 T cells in relation to SARS-CoV-2 and coronaviruses. Germline V gene data show CDR1 as SGHNT and CDR2 as YYREEE (reference sequence). The CDR3 is 14 residues long. V lost 3 bases, J lost 2 bases, and 4 bases stayed unmatched. Only in-frame clones appear in the TCRdb table, and some are missing; sequencing was by immunoSEQ multiplex PCR. The data show 40,000 or so clones, with approximately 85% seen just once and about 3% held by the top ten. Input material: memory CD4+ T cells from PBMCs. V usage is TRBV5-4 and J usage is TRBJ2-5, with TRBD1 matching 7 bases. The sequence was collected from an adult with COVID-19. In DNA, the CDR3 is TGTGCCAGCAGCTCGGGACAGCGGCAAGAGACCCAGTACTTC. Protein sequence: CASSSGQRQETQYF. The entire variable domain, with the rest obtained from reference TRBV5-4 and TRBJ2-5, is as follows: ETGVTQSPTHLIKTRGQQVTLRCSSQSGHNTVSWYQQALGQGPQFIFQYYREEENGRGNFPPRFSGLQFPNYSSELNVNALELDDSALYLCASSSGQRQETQYFGPGTRLLVL.